The 3 T cell receptor beta chains below come from one sample, sequenced in a study of OX40 agonist ivuxolimab in advanced cancers. Library prep was done by the immunoSEQ multiplex PCR assay. The immuneACCESS repertoire file appears here via TCRdb, limited to in-frame rearrangements. These files lack a portion of the clones; in checked studies, under half of the deficit traces to unresolved V genes, and the cause of the others is not known. For this sample there are 40,000 to 55,000 clones; about 88% appear just once. The ten top clones hold less than 15% of the sample. Sequencing was performed on CD4+ or CD8+ T cells sorted from blood, taken in a trial of the OX40 agonist ivuxolimab. The receptors derive from an adult with an advanced solid tumor such as melanoma, head and neck, liver or kidney cancer.

This clone was picked up a small number of times. The chain joins TRBV6-1 to TRBJ2-7, with 9 bases identical to TRBD1. The CDR3 loop spans 15 amino acids. V lost 4 bases and J lost 5; bases outside the gene matches: 9. Germline CDR1 reads MNHNS; CDR2 reads SASEGT. The CDR3 bases are TGTGCCAGCAGTGCTTCCCACAGGGGGCTCGACGAGCAGTACTTC. Protein product: CASSASHRGLDEQYF.

The gene calls are TRBV19 and TRBJ1-5; no reliable D call. CDR3 length equals 14 residues. Germline V lookup: CDR1 LNHDA, CDR2 SQIVND (reference sequence). Trimming removed 3 bases at V and 3 bases at J, with 9 bases between. The CDR3: CASSIQRDNQPQHF. The CDR3 DNA follows: TGTGCCAGTAGTATTCAGCGAGACAATCAGCCCCAGCATTTT.

The chain carries TRBV28 and TRBJ1-2; D uncertain. CDR3 size: 15 residues. V shed 7 bases and J shed 2 bases, with 17 bases lying between them. Germline CDR1 and CDR2: MDHEN and SYDVKM. DNA of the CDR3: TGTGCCAGCACCGAAGACGGTCTGTTCAACTATGGCTACACCTTC. The encoded protein is CASTEDGLFNYGYTF.